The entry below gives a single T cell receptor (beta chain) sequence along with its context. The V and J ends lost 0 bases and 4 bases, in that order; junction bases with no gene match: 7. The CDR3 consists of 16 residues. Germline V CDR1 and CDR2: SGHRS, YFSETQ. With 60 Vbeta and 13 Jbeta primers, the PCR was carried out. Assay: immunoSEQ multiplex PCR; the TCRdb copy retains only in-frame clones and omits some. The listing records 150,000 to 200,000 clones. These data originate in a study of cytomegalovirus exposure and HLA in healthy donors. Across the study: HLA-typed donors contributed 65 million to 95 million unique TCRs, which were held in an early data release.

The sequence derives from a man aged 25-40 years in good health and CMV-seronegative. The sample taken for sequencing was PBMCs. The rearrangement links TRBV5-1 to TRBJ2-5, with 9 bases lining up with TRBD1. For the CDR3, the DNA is TGCGCCAGCAGCTTGGGGGTTACAGGGGGCGGAGAGACCCAGTACTTC. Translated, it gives CASSLGVTGGGETQYF.